These 6 T cell receptor beta chains were all obtained from the same sample, sequenced in a study of OX40 agonist ivuxolimab in advanced cancers. Method: immunoSEQ multiplex PCR; TCRdb's copy keeps in-frame clones and lacks some. The sample lists nearly 65,000 clones, 91% occurring once. The material was CD4+ or CD8+ T cells sorted from blood, obtained in a trial of the OX40 agonist ivuxolimab. The receptors were gathered from an adult with an advanced solid tumor such as melanoma, head and neck, liver or kidney cancer.

There are a few counts of this clone. J is TRBJ2-1 and V is TRBV27, with D perhaps matching TRBD1 or TRBD2 (5 bases each). Germline CDR1 MNHEY, CDR2 SMNVEV (reference sequence). The CDR3 extends over 14 amino acids. Trimming took off 5 bases at V and 5 bases at J, with 13 bases between the two ends. The CDR3: CASSVGTTHNEQFF. CDR3 sequence (DNA): TGTGCCAGCAGTGTCGGGACCACCCACAATGAGCAGTTCTTC.

This chain uses TRBV18 with TRBJ1-2; D ambiguous. The CDR3 totals 16 residues. The germline CDR1 and CDR2 sequences are KGHSH and LQKENI. V lost 2 bases and J 4 bases, leaving 17 bases between the germline ends. The CDR3 region has the DNA TGTGCCAGCTCACCAGTGAAGGGCGGCAGTCTCTATGGCTACACCTTC. The encoded protein is CASSPVKGGSLYGYTF.

The chain is built from TRBV4-1 and TRBJ2-3; TRBD2 matches 9 bases. Trimming took 8 bases from V and 2 from J; bases not matched to a gene: 8. The germline CDR1 and CDR2 sequences are MGHRA and YSYEKL. This CDR3 has 15 residues. The CDR3 sequence: CASCGLAGPTDTQYF. The CDR3 DNA sequence: TGCGCCAGCTGTGGGCTAGCGGGGCCCACAGATACGCAGTATTTT.

The V and J genes are TRBV30 and TRBJ2-7, with TRBD1 matching 8 bases. Germline V gives CDR1 GTSNPN, CDR2 SVGIG (reference sequence). Unmatched junction bases numbered 11, after V lost 3 bases and J lost 4 bases. This CDR3 contains 15 residues. The CDR3 DNA reads TGTGCCTGGAGCTACCGGGACAGGAGCCCTTACGAGCAGTACTTC. It yields the protein CAWSYRDRSPYEQYF. The full variable domain, in which reference TRBV30 and TRBJ2-7 provide the parts outside the CDR3, is SQTIHQWPATLVQPVGSPLSLECTVEGTSNPNLYWYRQAAGRGLQLLFYSVGIGQISSEVPQNLSASRPQDRQFILSSKKLLLSDSGFYLCAWSYRDRSPYEQYFGPGTRLTVT.

The sample holds one count of this clone. The chain combines TRBV28 with TRBJ2-3, with D maybe TRBD2 (5 bases). CDR1 and CDR2 from the germline V gene are MDHEN and SYDVKM. V shed 4 bases and J shed 2 bases, with 16 bases lying between them. The CDR3 spans 16 residues. The CDR3 spells CASSYEGGVYTDTQYF. CDR3 nucleotide sequence: TGTGCCAGCAGTTATGAGGGTGGGGTCTACACAGATACGCAGTATTTT.

The V gene is TRBV9, the J gene TRBJ2-1; D not certain. Per the germline V gene, CDR1 is SGDLS and CDR2 is YYNGEE. The CDR3 spans 17 residues. V was trimmed by 0 bases and J by 7 bases, leaving 20 bases between them. The CDR3 DNA sequence: TGTGCCAGCAGCGTAGGGTCATTGTCTACCCGAGGTAATGAGCAGTTCTTC. It codes for CASSVGSLSTRGNEQFF.